The 2 T cell receptor beta chains listed next were all sequenced from one sample in a study of blood T cell repertoires in COVID-19. Some clones are missing from TCRdb's copy, which holds only in-frame ones; the method was immunoSEQ multiplex PCR. The sample has 150,000 to 200,000 clones, about nine tenths seen once. Sequences were obtained from peripheral blood. The receptors were sampled from a man between 18 and 29 years old who had recovered from COVID-19.

This CDR3 reads CASSPDGGPQETQYF. The CDR3, as DNA: TGTGCCAGCAGCCCTGATGGTGGGCCCCAAGAGACCCAGTACTTC. This chain connects TRBV16 to TRBJ2-5; D gene ambiguous. CDR3 length equals 15 residues. V was cut by 4 bases and J by 1 base, with 13 bases left in between. From germline, CDR1 is KGHSY and CDR2 FQNENV.

The CDR3 loop reads CASSFESQGDSPLHF. CDR3 in DNA: TGTGCCAGCAGTTTTGAGAGTCAGGGGGATTCACCCCTCCACTTT. The J gene is TRBJ1-6, the V gene TRBV27, with TRBD1 matching over 7 bases. V trimming: 3 bases; J trimming: 8 bases; junction bases outside the gene matches: 7. This CDR3 spans 15 amino acids. Germline V gene data show CDR1 as MNHEY and CDR2 as SMNVEV (reference sequence).